The rows below give T cell receptor beta chains drawn from one sample of a study of blood T cell repertoires in COVID-19. Assay used: immunoSEQ multiplex PCR; TCRdb lists only in-frame clones, some missing. The sample lists 100,000 to 150,000 clones; 70% to 75% were seen once. Sequences were obtained from peripheral blood. The receptors here all came from a man aged 55-75 years with acute or convalescent COVID-19. Both conserved end residues are part of each CDR3. A D gene is named only where the DNA matches it firmly. Only some rows state a clone size, as once, few, many or a class for expanded clones.

TGTGCCAGCAGTTATCGGGACAGGGGGGATTATGAGCAGTTCTTC	CASSYRDRGDYEQFF	TRBJ2-1	TRBD1	TRBV6-5	-
TGTGCCAGCAGCCCGGGGGGCTCCTACAATGAGCAGTTCTTC	CASSPGGSYNEQFF	TRBJ2-1	TRBD2	TRBV11-2	-
TGTGCCTGGAGTGAACGACCAGGGGGCGGCTACACCTTC	CAWSERPGGGYTF	TRBJ1-2	TRBD1	TRBV30	-
TGCGCCAGCAGCTTCACCACAGGGGGCAATGGCTACACCTTC	CASSFTTGGNGYTF	TRBJ1-2	TRBD1	TRBV5-1	-
TGTGCCAGTAGTATAGCCACTAACTATGGCTACACCTTC	CASSIATNYGYTF	TRBJ1-2	-	TRBV19	-
TGTGCCAGTAGTATGACAGCGCGACTCGATACTCGGAACTATGGCTACACCTTC	CASSMTARLDTRNYGYTF	TRBJ1-2	-	TRBV19	once
TGCGCCAGCAGCTTATTGACAGGGGGATCCCAAGAGACCCAGTACTTC	CASSLLTGGSQETQYF	TRBJ2-5	TRBD1	TRBV5-1	once
TGCGCCAGCAGCTTCGACAGGATGAACACTGAAGCTTTCTTT	CASSFDRMNTEAFF	TRBJ1-1	-	TRBV5-1	-
TGTGCCACCAGTGATCCGGACTCCCGCAATGAGCAGTTCTTC	CATSDPDSRNEQFF	TRBJ2-1	-	TRBV24-1	-
TGTGCCAGCAGCCAATTAAGCGGGAGGGACAATAAGCAGTTCTTC	CASSQLSGRDNKQFF	TRBJ2-1	TRBD2	TRBV4-2	-
TGTGCCTGGTCTGGCGGGGGGAGCTCCTACGAGCAGTACTTC	CAWSGGGSSYEQYF	TRBJ2-7	TRBD2	TRBV30	-
TGTGCCAGCAGTATCCGGGAGAACACTGAAGCTTTCTTT	CASSIRENTEAFF	TRBJ1-1	-	TRBV2	-
TGTGCCAGTATCCCGCCGGGACTCCACACCGGGGAGCTGTTTTTT	CASIPPGLHTGELFF	TRBJ2-2	-	TRBV19	-
TGTGCCAGTCTGGGGGGGGACGATGGCTACACCTTC	CASLGGDDGYTF	TRBJ1-2	-	TRBV28	-
TGCAGCGTTTCGGGGAAAACTTCGGACTATGGCTACACCTTC	CSVSGKTSDYGYTF	TRBJ1-2	-	TRBV29-1	-
TGTGCCAGCAGCTTAGTTCGGGGGAACACTGAAGCTTTCTTT	CASSLVRGNTEAFF	TRBJ1-1	-	TRBV7-9	few
TGTGCCAGCAGTTACGGGGGGAGCGCCTATAATTCACCCCTCCACTTT	CASSYGGSAYNSPLHF	TRBJ1-6	-	TRBV6-5	-
TGTGCCAGCAGCCCGCTGGGGAGCGGGGGGACGATGTATACGCAGTATTTT	CASSPLGSGGTMYTQYF	TRBJ2-3	TRBD2	TRBV7-9	-
TGCAGCGTCGGACAGGGGAACATGAACACTGAAGCTTTCTTT	CSVGQGNMNTEAFF	TRBJ1-1	TRBD1	TRBV29-1	-
TGTGCCAGCAGTTTACCCCTCGGGACAGGGGGCTACGAGCAGTACTTC	CASSLPLGTGGYEQYF	TRBJ2-7	TRBD1	TRBV27	-
TGCGCCAGCAGTTATAGCGGGAGCTCCTACAATGAGCAGTTCTTC	CASSYSGSSYNEQFF	TRBJ2-1	TRBD2	TRBV10-1	-
TGTGCCAGCAGTCCGGGACTAGCCTACAATGAGCAGTTCTTC	CASSPGLAYNEQFF	TRBJ2-1	TRBD2	TRBV27	-
TGTGCCAGCCAACCCCGGGGACAGGGCGAAAGGGGCTACACCTTC	CASQPRGQGERGYTF	TRBJ1-2	TRBD1	TRBV11-2	few
TGCGCCAGCAGTCAATCGTTCGGGGGAGGGCCTGGTGAGCAGTACTTC	CASSQSFGGGPGEQYF	TRBJ2-7	TRBD2	TRBV23-1	once
TGTGCCAGCAGCTTAGGTCCTAGACTCTACGAGCAGTACTTC	CASSLGPRLYEQYF	TRBJ2-7	-	TRBV11-2	-
TGTGCCAGCAGCTTCGCGGGGAGCTCCTACAATGAGCAGTTCTTC	CASSFAGSSYNEQFF	TRBJ2-1	-	TRBV11-1	-
TGCGCCAGCAGCGGCCGGGACAGGGGAGACACTGAAGCTTTCTTT	CASSGRDRGDTEAFF	TRBJ1-1	TRBD1	TRBV5-1	-
TGTGCCAGCAGCTTAGTTGTAGGAGGGAATCAGCCCCAGCATTTT	CASSLVVGGNQPQHF	TRBJ1-5	-	TRBV7-8	-
TGTGCCAGCAGCAAACAGGAGCGGGGGGGCCCCAATGAGCAGTTCTTC	CASSKQERGGPNEQFF	TRBJ2-1	-	TRBV21-1	-
TGCGCCAGCAGCCGCGACAGTCAACAGCCCCAGCATTTT	CASSRDSQQPQHF	TRBJ1-5	-	TRBV5-1	-
TGCGCCAGCAGCTTGGACCGGGACAGCCTGGGGAGTAACACTGAAGCTTTCTTT	CASSLDRDSLGSNTEAFF	TRBJ1-1	TRBD1	TRBV5-1	-
TGTGCCAGTGTACAGGGGCCAGGTCGGGGCTACACCTTC	CASVQGPGRGYTF	TRBJ1-2	TRBD1	TRBV2	-
TGTGCCAGCTCACCGAGGACAGGGGGCTGGCCTGAAGCTTTCTTT	CASSPRTGGWPEAFF	TRBJ1-1	TRBD1	TRBV18	-
TGTGCCAGCAGTTACAGACAGGGAGCGAATTCACCCCTCCACTTT	CASSYRQGANSPLHF	TRBJ1-6	TRBD1	TRBV2	-
TGCGCCAGCAGCTTGGAAAGGGACAGGGGTTTGTCAGATACGCAGTATTTT	CASSLERDRGLSDTQYF	TRBJ2-3	TRBD1	TRBV5-1	-
TGTGCCCCTACCCGCAGGGTCGGGGAAAAACTGTTTTTT	CAPTRRVGEKLFF	TRBJ1-4	-	TRBV24-1	-
TGTGCCACCAGCCCCCGGACAGGGGGTTTCTACGAGCAGTACTTC	CATSPRTGGFYEQYF	TRBJ2-7	TRBD1	TRBV15	-
TGTGCCAGCAGCTCCGAAGGAAGGGGTAATTCACCCCTCCACTTT	CASSSEGRGNSPLHF	TRBJ1-6	-	TRBV7-6	-
TGTGCCAGCAGTCGCCTTCCGGGACAGGGGAACACTGAAGCTTTCTTT	CASSRLPGQGNTEAFF	TRBJ1-1	TRBD1	TRBV9	-
TGTGCCAGCAGTGAGCCCCACAGGGCCGATACGCAGTATTTT	CASSEPHRADTQYF	TRBJ2-3	-	TRBV25-1	-
TGTGCCAGCAGTTCACGGATTATCAGGGAGACAGGGGGCGAGTCCACTGAAGCTTTCTTT	CASSSRIIRETGGESTEAFF	TRBJ1-1	TRBD1	TRBV27	-
TGTGCCAGCAGCCAAGGACCGACTAGCTCCTACGAGCAGTACTTC	CASSQGPTSSYEQYF	TRBJ2-7	-	TRBV3-1/TRBV3-2	once
TGTGCCAGCAGTGTGGACAGGGCCTTTCATGGCTACACCTTC	CASSVDRAFHGYTF	TRBJ1-2	TRBD1	TRBV2	few
TGTGCCAGCTCACTGGCACAGAGGAACACTGAAGCTTTCTTT	CASSLAQRNTEAFF	TRBJ1-1	-	TRBV18	-
TGTGCCAGCAGTTTAGGGCCTAATCAGCCCCAGCATTTT	CASSLGPNQPQHF	TRBJ1-5	-	TRBV12-3/TRBV12-4	once
TGTGCTAGTGGCAGACAGTCACCAACTAATGAAAAACTGTTTTTT	CASGRQSPTNEKLFF	TRBJ1-4	-	TRBV12-5	-
TGTGCCAGCAGCTTGGGAGGCTACAGGGCTGGCTACACCTTC	CASSLGGYRAGYTF	TRBJ1-2	-	TRBV5-6	-
TGTGCCAGCAGCTTAGCAGCCGTCAAGTCACCCCTCCACTTT	CASSLAAVKSPLHF	TRBJ1-6	-	TRBV7-2	few